These T cell receptor beta chains were read from a single sample in a study of T cell repertoires in cytomegalovirus infection. Each CDR3 protein gets one entry after TCRdb re-called the reads with MiXCR. The sample includes more than 500,000 distinct CDR3 sequences, approximately 16% of them seen just once. The specimen sequenced was CD8+ T cells from PBMCs. These receptors were taken from a human donor in good health (CMV status not recorded). Some clones in this sample may be carry-over from other donors' samples. CDR3s include the opening cysteine and the closing phenylalanine or tryptophan. D genes are given only for firm matches. Clone size is not always given. Where it is, it says once, few, many or a class for expanded clones.

D gene | CDR3 length | J gene | clone size | V gene | CDR3 DNA | CDR3 protein
TRBD1 | 14 | TRBJ2-7 | many | TRBV27 | TGTGCCAGCAGTTTTGTGGGACAGGGCTACGAGCAGTACTTC | CASSFVGQGYEQYF
. | 15 | TRBJ1-2 | few | TRBV15 | TGTGCCACCAGCCCACTCGGGGGGGCTAACTATGGCTACACCTTC | CATSPLGGANYGYTF
. | 13 | TRBJ2-2 | . | TRBV29-1 | TGCAGCGTGGCCGACCGAGACACCGGGGAGCTGTTTTTT | CSVADRDTGELFF
TRBD1 | 14 | TRBJ1-2 | . | TRBV29-1 | TGCAGCGTTGAAGATCGGGACAGGGACTATGGCTACACCTTC | CSVEDRDRDYGYTF
TRBD1 | 18 | TRBJ1-6 | many | TRBV7-9 | TGTGCCAGCAGCTTAGTTCCGTTACCGGACAGGGACAATTCACCCCTCCACTTT | CASSLVPLPDRDNSPLHF
. | 14 | TRBJ1-4 | many | TRBV6-5 | TGTGCCAGCAAATCCAGGGGAGTTTATGAAAAACTGTTTTTT | CASKSRGVYEKLFF
TRBD2 | 16 | TRBJ2-1 | many | TRBV5-5 | TGTGCCAGCAGCGTTTCCCAGCGGGAGGGCCACAATGAGCAGTTCTTC | CASSVSQREGHNEQFF
TRBD1 | 16 | TRBJ2-1 | many | TRBV6-6 | TGTGCCAGCAGTTACTCGAAGTGGGACAGCTACAATGAGCAGTTCTTC | CASSYSKWDSYNEQFF
. | 16 | TRBJ2-1 | . | TRBV29-1 | TGCAGCGTTGAAGTCGGCGCGGACTTAACTTACAATGAGCAGTTCTTC | CSVEVGADLTYNEQFF
TRBD2 | 17 | TRBJ2-1 | many | TRBV28 | TGTGCCAGCACTCGTGGGACCTCTAGCGGCTTCTACAATGAGCAGTTCTTC | CASTRGTSSGFYNEQFF
. | 15 | TRBJ1-3 | few | TRBV6-5 | TGTGCCAGCAGTCAGAGGGGGTTGTCAGGAAACACCATATATTTT | CASSQRGLSGNTIYF
. | 14 | TRBJ2-5 | . | TRBV2 | TGTGCCAGCAGGTTGGTAGATGAGCAAGAGACCCAGTACTTC | CASRLVDEQETQYF
. | 13 | TRBJ2-7 | many | TRBV27 | TGTGCCAGCAGTTTAGACGGGATGGGCGAGCAGTACTTC | CASSLDGMGEQYF
. | 13 | TRBJ2-1 | . | TRBV27 | TGTGCCAGCAGTGTCGGACTCCCCTTGCCCCAGTTCTTC | CASSVGLPLPQFF
. | 14 | TRBJ2-5 | . | TRBV7-9 | TGTGCCAGCAGCCCCCGAGTAGCCCAAGAGACCCAGTACTTC | CASSPRVAQETQYF
. | 13 | TRBJ1-1 | . | TRBV12-3/TRBV12-4 | TGTGCCAGCAGTTTGGGACATAACACTGAAGCTTTCTTT | CASSLGHNTEAFF
TRBD2 | 16 | TRBJ2-2 | few | TRBV11-1 | TGTGCCAGCAGCTTAGGAGCGGGGCAAGCTACCGGGGAGCTGTTTTTT | CASSLGAGQATGELFF
. | 15 | TRBJ2-2 | many | TRBV4-2 | TGTGCCAGCAGCCAAGATAACGGGAACACCGGGGAGCTGTTTTTT | CASSQDNGNTGELFF
TRBD2 | 14 | TRBJ2-1 | few | TRBV10-2 | TGCGCCAGCAGTGAGGCGGGGGGGAGAAATGAGCAGTTCTTC | CASSEAGGRNEQFF
. | 14 | TRBJ1-1 | many | TRBV28 | TGTGCCAGCAGTTGGAGCTTGGAGGCCGTTGAAGCTTTCTTT | CASSWSLEAVEAFF
. | 15 | TRBJ1-4 | . | TRBV28 | TGTGCCAGCAGTACAACTCAGGGACTCAATGAAAAACTGGTTTTT | CASSTTQGLNEKLVF
. | 16 | TRBJ1-1 | few | TRBV4-1 | TGCGCCAGCAGCCACTCCCGGAGGGACGGGAACACTGAAGCTTTCTTT | CASSHSRRDGNTEAFF
. | 15 | TRBJ2-1 | . | TRBV29-1 | TGCAGCGTTGAAGAGACACAGCGGTACGGCAATGAGCAGTTCTTC | CSVEETQRYGNEQFF
. | 11 | TRBJ2-7 | many | TRBV4-1 | TGCGCCAGCAGCCAAGGGGCAGAGCAGTACTTC | CASSQGAEQYF
TRBD1 | 15 | TRBJ2-2 | few | TRBV28 | TGTGCCAGCAGCTACGGGACAGGGGCTCACGGGGAGCTGTTTTTT | CASSYGTGAHGELFF
TRBD2 | 17 | TRBJ2-1 | few | TRBV5-1 | TGCGCCAGCAGCTCGACTAGCGGGAGCCCTCTAGGCAATGAGCAGTTCTTC | CASSSTSGSPLGNEQFF
. | 15 | TRBJ1-5 | few | TRBV6-1 | TGTGCCAGCCGGGACACCATTTATAGCAATCAGCCCCAGCATTTT | CASRDTIYSNQPQHF
TRBD1 | 14 | TRBJ2-6 | many | TRBV7-8 | TGTGCCAGCAGAGGGACAGCTGGGGCCAACGTCCTGACTTTC | CASRGTAGANVLTF
. | 14 | TRBJ1-5 | many | TRBV12-3/TRBV12-4 | TGTGCCAGCAGGGGGGGTCCTTTCAATCAGCCCCAGCATTTT | CASRGGPFNQPQHF
. | 15 | TRBJ1-5 | many | TRBV6-1 | TGTGCCAGCAGCCAACAGTTGTTTAGCAATCAGCCCCAGCATTTT | CASSQQLFSNQPQHF
TRBD2 | 15 | TRBJ2-7 | many | TRBV28 | TGTGCCAGCAGTTTATACCCCGCGGGGGGCTACGAGCAGTACTTC | CASSLYPAGGYEQYF
TRBD2 | 15 | TRBJ2-7 | . | TRBV28 | TGTGCCAGCAGTTTCCGGGGGGAGGGGACGTACGAGCAGTACTTC | CASSFRGEGTYEQYF
. | 14 | TRBJ1-5 | . | TRBV10-2 | TGCGCCAGCAATATCGGGGGGGGTGGTCAGCCCCAGCATTTT | CASNIGGGGQPQHF
TRBD2 | 15 | TRBJ2-7 | many | TRBV7-6 | TGTGCCAGCAGCAGACTAGCGGGAGGGTCCTACGAGCAGTACTTC | CASSRLAGGSYEQYF
. | 15 | TRBJ1-1 | many | TRBV27 | TGTGCCAGCACCTCTTTTCGGGCAGGGAACACTGAAGCTTTCTTT | CASTSFRAGNTEAFF
. | 15 | TRBJ1-4 | . | TRBV20-1 | TGCAGTGCTAGCCGCGTGGGCGGGGGTAATGAAAAACTGTTTTTT | CSASRVGGGNEKLFF
. | 14 | TRBJ1-1 | many | TRBV7-8 | TGTGCCAGCAGCTTAGACGGATCGAACACTGAAGCTTTCTTT | CASSLDGSNTEAFF
TRBD2 | 19 | TRBJ2-5 | many | TRBV11-2 | TGTGCCAGCAGCTTAGATCGGCTAGCGGGGGGGCCCCAACAAGAGACCCAGTACTTC | CASSLDRLAGGPQQETQYF
TRBD2 | 16 | TRBJ2-5 | . | TRBV28 | TGTGCCAGCAGTTACCTAGCGGGAGGGGACCAAGAGACCCAGTACTTC | CASSYLAGGDQETQYF
. | 11 | TRBJ1-4 | . | TRBV4-1 | TGCGCCAGCAGCCAAGACATCAACCTGTTTTTT | CASSQDINLFF
TRBD2 | 16 | TRBJ2-7 | many | TRBV15 | TGTGCCACCAGCAGCGATCTAGCGGGAGGGCCTCGAGAGCAGTACTTC | CATSSDLAGGPREQYF
. | 17 | TRBJ2-5 | many | TRBV7-3 | TGTGCCAGCAGCTTAACGGGGCCGGGTACTGTCCAAGAGACCCAGTACTTC | CASSLTGPGTVQETQYF
. | 12 | TRBJ2-7 | many | TRBV6-1 | TGTGCCAGCAGTGACGGGGGTGCGTGGCAGTACTTC | CASSDGGAWQYF
. | 14 | TRBJ1-4 | few | TRBV29-1 | TGCAGCGTTGAGGAAATCGGACTTAATGAAAAACTGTTTTTT | CSVEEIGLNEKLFF
TRBD1 | 17 | TRBJ2-1 | many | TRBV6-1 | TGTGCCAGCAGTGAAGAACAGGGGTTAATCACCTACAATGAGCAGTTCTTC | CASSEEQGLITYNEQFF
. | 12 | TRBJ1-1 | many | TRBV19 | TGTGCCAGTAGTGGAAGAAACACTGAAGCTTTCTTT | CASSGRNTEAFF
. | 15 | TRBJ2-7 | . | TRBV4-1 | TGCGCCAGCAGCCAAGTCGCCGTGAGCTCCTACGAGCAGTACTTC | CASSQVAVSSYEQYF
. | 11 | TRBJ1-1 | . | TRBV2 | TGTGCGACGACCCTCGGAAGTGAAGCTTTCTTT | CATTLGSEAFF
. | 14 | TRBJ1-1 | many | TRBV6-5 | TGTGCCAGCAGTTACGAGGGTGGAAAGACTGAAGCTTTCTTT | CASSYEGGKTEAFF